This TCR beta chain was obtained from a study of OX40 agonist ivuxolimab in advanced cancers. Study-level background: Eligibility admitted prior anti-PD-1, anti-PD-L1 or anti-CTLA-4 therapy; roughly 37% had some. Study-wide results and limits: In the 0.1 to 3.0 mg/kg range, CD4+ and CD8+ blood T cells had expanded clonally by week 6. In CD8+ T cells, expanded clones were on average more numerous than in CD4+.

To note about this clone: The antigen remains undetermined.

Looked up from germline, CDR1 is MNHEY and CDR2 is SMNVEV (reference sequence). The junction had 0 bases not matched to a gene; V was cut back by 2 bases and J by 0 bases. The length of the CDR3 is 16 residues. Sequencing was performed with immunoSEQ multiplex PCR; in TCRdb, only in-frame clones are kept and a portion is missing. The sample holds tens of thousands of clones, approximately 86% seen once. V and J are TRBV27 and TRBJ1-6; TRBD1 agrees at 8 bases. The TCR originated in an adult with an advanced solid tumor such as melanoma, head and neck, liver or kidney cancer. Sequenced material: CD4+ or CD8+ T cells sorted from blood, taken in a trial of the OX40 agonist ivuxolimab. The CDR3 loop is CASSLTGGSYNSPLHF. As DNA, the CDR3 is TGTGCCAGCAGTTTAACAGGGGGCTCCTATAATTCACCCCTCCACTTT.